This T cell receptor beta chain is drawn from a study of T cells in women clearing cervical HPV infection. Study-wide findings and caveats: CIN3+ cases had significantly higher TCR richness than controls; evenness did not differ.

On this clone itself: Its antigen is still unknown. The CDR3 extends 3 residues past the end of the read, so its final part is completed from the germline J gene.

V was cut by 1 base and J by 0 bases, with 6 bases left in between. CDR1 is SGHTA and CDR2 is FQGNSA in the germline V gene. The CDR3 extends over 15 amino acids. Libraries were prepared by immunoSEQ multiplex PCR; TCRdb keeps only in-frame clonotypes and omits some of them. The sample data list tens of thousands of clones. All participants had a single incident cervical HPV16 infection, and prevalent HPV16 infections were excluded. Sequenced input: blood buffy coat. This TCR derives from a woman between 18 and 69 years old with a cervical HPV16 infection that either progressed to CIN3+ or cleared (not recorded which). The chain carries TRBV7-2 and TRBJ1-4, with D unresolved. The CDR3 loop reads CASSLVASTNEKLFF. The part of the CDR3 DNA that was read is TGTGCCAGCAGCTTAGTGGCCTCAACTAATGAAAAA. Supplemented by reference TRBV7-2 and TRBJ1-4, the full variable domain reads GAGVSQSPSNKVTEKGKDVELRCDPISGHTALYWYRQSLGQGLEFLIYFQGNSAPDKSGLPSDRFSAERTGGSVSTLTIQRTQQEDSAVYLCASSLVASTNEKLFFGSGTQLSVL.